The 20 T cell receptor beta chains below come from one sample, sequenced in a study of T cell responses to AZD1222 COVID-19 vaccine. Data came from immunoSEQ multiplex PCR; TCRdb stores just in-frame clones and leaves some out. The table lists fewer than 70,000 clones, 65% to 80% of them singletons. The sequencing here drew on peripheral blood, taken 28 days after the second AZD1222 dose. These receptors originate from an adult who received the AZD1222 COVID-19 vaccine.

The chain couples TRBV2 to TRBJ2-2, with 11 bases lining up with TRBD2. This CDR3 region has 15 residues. Germline trimming cut 3 bases from V and 3 bases from J; bases unmatched to any gene: 0. Looked up from germline, CDR1 is SNHLY and CDR2 is FYNNEI. The CDR3 protein is CASSEGLADTGELFF. CDR3 DNA: TGTGCCAGCAGTGAGGGACTAGCGGACACCGGGGAGCTGTTTTTT.

V gene TRBV7-8 combines with J gene TRBJ1-1; D is possibly TRBD1 (5 bases). With 2 bases removed from V and 0 bases from J, the gap between germline ends came to 19 bases. This CDR3 spans 18 amino acids. Germline V gene sequence: CDR1 SGHVS, CDR2 FQNEAQ. CDR3 residues: CASSLRLGAELMNTEAFF. The CDR3 region has the DNA TGTGCCAGCAGCTTAAGACTTGGGGCGGAACTAATGAACACTGAAGCTTTCTTT.

This chain uses TRBV5-1 with TRBJ2-1, with D perhaps TRBD1 or TRBD2 (6 bases each). Germline lookup yields CDR1 SGHRS and CDR2 YFSETQ. Trimming removed 6 bases from V and 1 base from J, with 23 bases in between. This CDR3 region has 18 residues. The CDR3 region is CASTPDLVGGRSYNEQFF. In DNA form, the CDR3 reads TGCGCCAGCACGCCGGACCTGGTAGGGGGGCGATCCTACAATGAGCAGTTCTTC.

V gene TRBV3-1 (or the pseudogene TRBV3-2) combines with J gene TRBJ1-5; no definite D call. Trimming took off 4 bases at V and 4 bases at J, with 8 bases between the two ends. Germline lookup yields CDR1 LGHDT and CDR2 YNNKEL (reference sequence). This CDR3 has 13 residues. The CDR3 here is CASSRSLNQPQHF. In DNA, the CDR3 is TGTGCCAGCAGCCGCTCCTTGAATCAGCCCCAGCATTTT.

This chain joins TRBV11-3 and TRBJ2-6; either TRBD1 or TRBD2 may supply D (5 bases each). V lost 8 bases and J 0 bases, leaving 11 bases between the germline ends. The germline CDR1 and CDR2 sequences are SGHNT and YENEEA. The CDR3 covers 15 residues. Here the CDR3 reads CASSGTPSGANVLTF. The CDR3 region has the DNA TGTGCCAGCTCCGGGACCCCCTCTGGGGCCAACGTCCTGACTTTC. Combining the CDR3 with reference TRBV11-3 and TRBJ2-6 gives the whole variable domain EAGVVQSPRYKIIEKKQPVAFWCNPISGHNTLYWYLQNLGQGPELLIRYENEEAVDDSQLPKDRFSAERLKGVDSTLKIQPAELGDSAVYLCASSGTPSGANVLTFGAGSRLTVL.

The chain links TRBV19 to TRBJ1-4; D call uncertain. CDR3 length equals 14 residues. Germline CDR1 LNHDA, CDR2 SQIVND (reference sequence). V lost 3 bases and J 1 base, leaving 6 bases between the germline ends. The CDR3 loop reads CASSILETNEKLFF. CDR3 DNA sequence: TGTGCCAGTAGTATCCTGGAAACTAATGAAAAACTGTTTTTT.

The genes are TRBV7-8 and TRBJ2-7; 7 bases are shared with TRBD1. The CDR3 extends over 15 amino acids. The germline CDR1 and CDR2 sequences are SGHVS and FQNEAQ. J was trimmed by 3 bases and V by 4 bases; bases with no gene match: 9. In nucleotides, the CDR3 is TGTGCCAGCAGCTATAAAACAGGGGTAAGCTACGAGCAGTACTTC. Protein sequence: CASSYKTGVSYEQYF.

This CDR3 reads CASRTGTGVTYGYTF. The CDR3 DNA is TGTGCCAGCAGAACGGGGACAGGGGTTACCTATGGCTACACCTTC. The chain recombines TRBV6-6 with TRBJ1-2; 10 positions match TRBD1. Germline-derived CDR1 and CDR2 are MNHNY and SVGAGI (reference sequence). The CDR3 length is 15 residues. With 6 bases clipped from V and 4 bases from J, the junction kept 8 bases outside the gene matches.

The V and J genes are TRBV6-1 and TRBJ2-3; no definite D call. Germline assignment: CDR1 MNHNS and CDR2 SASEGT. The CDR3 totals 11 residues. Trimming removed 2 bases at V and 11 bases at J, with 8 bases between. CDR3 coding DNA: TGTGCCAGCAGTGAAAGGGTCCTGCAGTATTTT. Amino acids: CASSERVLQYF.

This clone has a handful of counts. The chain recombines TRBV5-1 with TRBJ2-7; tentative D call: TRBD2 (6 bases). Germline loops: CDR1 SGHRS, CDR2 YFSETQ. The V end was cut by 4 bases, the J end by 4 bases, with 15 bases between. This CDR3 has 14 residues. CDR3 amino acids: CASSLRGNQYEQYF. CDR3 in DNA: TGCGCCAGCAGCCTTCGGGGGAATCAGTACGAGCAGTACTTC.

The chain has TRBV5-1 and TRBJ1-3, with TRBD1 as a possible D gene (5 bases). CDR1 and CDR2 (germline): SGHRS, YFSETQ. Trimming removed 7 bases from V and 0 bases from J, with 20 bases in between. The CDR3 has 17 residues. The CDR3 protein is CASQRLELTVSGNTIYF. The CDR3 DNA is TGCGCCAGCCAAAGGTTAGAGTTGACAGTCTCTGGAAACACCATATATTTT.

The chain couples TRBV19 to TRBJ1-5, with TRBD1 identical over 9 bases. The CDR3 covers 14 residues. The V segment lost 5 bases and the J segment 4 bases; nucleotides outside the gene matches: 3. Germline V lookup: CDR1 LNHDA, CDR2 SQIVND (reference sequence). The CDR3 nucleotides read TGTGCCAGTAGTGGGACAGGGCAAAATCAGCCCCAGCATTTT. It translates to CASSGTGQNQPQHF.

The rearrangement uses TRBV24-1 and TRBJ1-1, with D maybe TRBD1 (6 bases). The V end lost 4 bases, the J end lost 5 bases, and 16 bases lay between the germline ends. The germline V gene has CDR1 KGHDR and CDR2 SFDVKD. This CDR3 comprises 15 residues. In DNA form, the CDR3 reads TGTGCCACCAGTGACCCAAAAGGGGGAGATACTGAAGCTTTCTTT. Amino acids: CATSDPKGGDTEAFF.

In this sample, this clone turned up a few times. The gene calls are TRBV24-1 and TRBJ2-3; D is undetermined. V was clipped by 6 bases and J by 4 bases, with 4 bases between them. CDR1 is KGHDR and CDR2 is SFDVKD in the germline V gene. The CDR3 is 11 amino acids. For the CDR3, the DNA is TGTGCCACCAGTCGGGCAGATACGCAGTATTTT. This encodes CATSRADTQYF.

The chain combines TRBV14 with TRBJ2-5; D is unclear. Trimming removed 0 bases from V and 4 bases from J, with 12 bases in between. The germline gives CDR1 SGHDN, CDR2 FVKESK. The CDR3 is 15 amino acids. As DNA, the CDR3 is TGTGCCAGCAGCCAAGAATGGGGTGGCTTAGAGACCCAGTACTTC. Its protein is CASSQEWGGLETQYF.

The rearrangement links TRBV5-8 to TRBJ1-1, with a weak D call TRBD1 (6 bases). The CDR3 spans 12 residues. V lost 10 bases, J lost 4 bases, and 14 bases lay in between. Per germline, CDR1 SGHTS and CDR2 YDEGEE. The CDR3 DNA reads TGTGCCGGCAACAGGGTCCCCACTGAAGCTTTCTTT. This codes for CAGNRVPTEAFF.

The chain uses TRBV24-1 and TRBJ2-3; 10 bases line up with TRBD1. Unmatched junction bases numbered 5, after V lost 3 bases and J lost 3 bases. The CDR3 runs 16 residues. Germline V CDR1 and CDR2: KGHDR, SFDVKD. The CDR3 coding sequence is TGTGCCACCAGTGATCGACAGGGGGCCGGGACAGATACGCAGTATTTT. Translating it yields CATSDRQGAGTDTQYF.

This clone has more than one count but fewer than ten. This chain joins TRBV27 and TRBJ1-2; unclear D gene. V was pared by 0 bases and J by 7 bases, with 12 bases between. CDR1 and CDR2 from the germline V gene are MNHEY and SMNVEV (reference sequence). This CDR3 region has 14 residues. The CDR3 DNA reads TGTGCCAGCAGTTTATCGCCTGACACTGGTGGCTACACCTTC. Protein product: CASSLSPDTGGYTF.

This chain uses TRBV19 with TRBJ2-4; maybe TRBD2 (6 bases). The CDR3 contains 15 residues. Germline V gene lookup returns CDR1 LNHDA and CDR2 SQIVND (reference sequence). Trimming took off 5 bases at V and 8 bases at J, with 19 bases between the two ends. Here the CDR3 DNA reads TGTGCCAGTAGTCTTTCTCGGGGCCGGAGGGACATTCAGTACTTC. It encodes CASSLSRGRRDIQYF.

The rearrangement uses TRBV6-6 and TRBJ2-7; TRBD1 might be the D (5 bases). The V and J ends lost 5 bases and 2 bases respectively, with 13 bases between them. The CDR3 runs 14 residues. Germline CDR1 and CDR2: MNHNY and SVGAGI (reference sequence). CDR3 nucleotides: TGTGCCAGCAGTCCACCAACAGGAGCCTACGAGCAGTACTTC. It is translated as CASSPPTGAYEQYF.